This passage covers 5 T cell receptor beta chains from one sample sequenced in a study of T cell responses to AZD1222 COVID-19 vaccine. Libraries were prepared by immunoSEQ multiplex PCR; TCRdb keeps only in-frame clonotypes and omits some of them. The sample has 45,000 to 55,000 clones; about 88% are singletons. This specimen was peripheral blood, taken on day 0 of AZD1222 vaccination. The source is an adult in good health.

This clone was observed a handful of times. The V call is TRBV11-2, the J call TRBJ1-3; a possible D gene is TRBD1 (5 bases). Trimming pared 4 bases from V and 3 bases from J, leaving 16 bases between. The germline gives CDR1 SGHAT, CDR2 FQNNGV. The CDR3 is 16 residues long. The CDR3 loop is CASSSPWTRFGNTIYF. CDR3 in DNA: TGTGCCAGCAGCTCCCCCTGGACACGGTTTGGAAACACCATATATTTT.

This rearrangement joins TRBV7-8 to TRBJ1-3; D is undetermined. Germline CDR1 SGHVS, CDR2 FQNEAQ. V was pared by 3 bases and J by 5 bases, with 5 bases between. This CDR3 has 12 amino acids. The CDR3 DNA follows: TGTGCCAGCAGCTTGGACCGAAACACCATATATTTT. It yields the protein CASSLDRNTIYF.

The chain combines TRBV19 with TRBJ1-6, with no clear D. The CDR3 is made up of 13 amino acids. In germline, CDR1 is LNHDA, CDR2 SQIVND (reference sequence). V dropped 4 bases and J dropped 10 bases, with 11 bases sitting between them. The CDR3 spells CASSTPGVSPLHF. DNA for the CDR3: TGTGCCAGTAGTACCCCCGGGGTCTCACCCCTCCACTTT.

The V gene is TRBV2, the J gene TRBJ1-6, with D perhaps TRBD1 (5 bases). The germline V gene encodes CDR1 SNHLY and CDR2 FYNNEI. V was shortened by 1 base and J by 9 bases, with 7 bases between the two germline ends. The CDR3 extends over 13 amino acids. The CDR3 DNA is TGTGCCAGCAGTGAAGAGAGGGGTTCACCCCTCCACTTT. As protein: CASSEERGSPLHF.

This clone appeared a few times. The chain's CDR3 is CASRPGTAYTQYF. For the CDR3, the DNA is TGTGCCAGCAGACCCGGGACCGCCTATACGCAGTATTTT. J is TRBJ2-3 and V is TRBV27; D may correspond to TRBD1 or TRBD2 (5 bases each). Trimming left V 6 bases short and J 7 bases short, with 14 bases between. Germline-derived CDR1 and CDR2 are MNHEY and SMNVEV (reference sequence). The CDR3 covers 13 residues.